The T cell receptor beta chain described here comes from a study of T cell responses to AZD1222 COVID-19 vaccine. General study points: Vaccine-associated CD4 TCRs ranged over spike, dominating at 160-218 and 743-854.

Comments on this clone: Its specificity is not known.

Clones were sequenced by immunoSEQ multiplex PCR, and TCRdb holds only the in-frame ones, with some missing. Of nearly 110,000 clones listed, 85% to 95% were seen once; the top ten hold 5% to 8%. Trimming shortened V by 2 bases and J by 8 bases, and 12 bases separated the two germline ends. The CDR3 covers 14 residues. In germline, CDR1 is MNHNY, CDR2 SVGAGI (reference sequence). This chain connects TRBV6-6 to TRBJ1-4; D is undetermined. The specimen comprised peripheral blood, sampled 28 days after the second AZD1222 dose. This receptor was identified in an adult who received the AZD1222 COVID-19 vaccine. CDR3 loop: CASSYAFTEEKLFF. The CDR3 DNA follows: TGTGCCAGCAGTTACGCTTTCACGGAGGAAAAACTGTTTTTT.